This TCR beta chain is drawn from a study of long-term antiretroviral therapy in people with HIV. Every one of the participants with HIV received treatment in the United States. Sequencing relied on immunoSEQ assay v3.0, run at survey level. The sequencing target was 40,000-50,000 T-cell genomes per sample. Clones were sequenced by immunoSEQ multiplex PCR, and TCRdb holds only the in-frame ones, with some missing. The repertoire holds tens of thousands of clones, with roughly 90% as singletons. CDR1 and CDR2 (germline): LNHDA, SQIVND (reference sequence). Deletions cut 5 bases from V and 6 bases from J, with 12 bases between. This CDR3 region has 13 residues.

The source material was unsorted PBMCs, sampled just before starting antiretroviral therapy. The rearrangement uses TRBV19 and TRBJ2-3; tentatively, D is TRBD2 (5 bases). The sequence came from a woman between 18 and 29 years old with HIV. The CDR3 nucleotides read TGTGCCAGTAGTCTAGCTCCCGTGGATACGCAGTATTTT. Translating it yields CASSLAPVDTQYF.